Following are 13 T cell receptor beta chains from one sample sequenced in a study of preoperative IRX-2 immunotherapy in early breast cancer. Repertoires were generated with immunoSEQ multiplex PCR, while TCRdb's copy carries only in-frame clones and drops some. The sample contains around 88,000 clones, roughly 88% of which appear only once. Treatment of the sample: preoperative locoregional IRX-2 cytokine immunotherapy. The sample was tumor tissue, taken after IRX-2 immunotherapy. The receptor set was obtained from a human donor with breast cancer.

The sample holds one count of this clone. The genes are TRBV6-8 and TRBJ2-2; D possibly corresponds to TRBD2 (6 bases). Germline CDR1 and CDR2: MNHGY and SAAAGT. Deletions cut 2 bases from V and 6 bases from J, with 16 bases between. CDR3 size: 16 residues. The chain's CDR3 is CASSYESRGTAGELFF. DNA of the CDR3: TGTGCCAGCAGTTACGAGTCGCGGGGAACGGCCGGGGAGCTGTTTTTT.

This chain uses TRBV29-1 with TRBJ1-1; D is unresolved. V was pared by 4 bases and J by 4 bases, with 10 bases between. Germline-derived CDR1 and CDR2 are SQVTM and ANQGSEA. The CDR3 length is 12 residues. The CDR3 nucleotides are TGCAGCGTTGGTCCCGGAGCCACTGAAGCTTTCTTT. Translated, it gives CSVGPGATEAFF.

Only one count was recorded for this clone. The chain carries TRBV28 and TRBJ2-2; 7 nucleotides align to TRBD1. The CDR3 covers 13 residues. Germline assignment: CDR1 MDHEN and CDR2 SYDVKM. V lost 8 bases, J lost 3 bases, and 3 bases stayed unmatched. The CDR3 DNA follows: TGTGCCAGCCAACAGGGGCACACCGGGGAGCTGTTTTTT. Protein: CASQQGHTGELFF. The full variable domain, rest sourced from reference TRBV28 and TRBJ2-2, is DVKVTQSSRYLVKRTGEKVFLECVQDMDHENMFWYRQDPGLGLRLIYFSYDVKMKEKGDIPEGYSVSREKKERFSLILESASTNQTSMYLCASQQGHTGELFFGEGSRLTVL.

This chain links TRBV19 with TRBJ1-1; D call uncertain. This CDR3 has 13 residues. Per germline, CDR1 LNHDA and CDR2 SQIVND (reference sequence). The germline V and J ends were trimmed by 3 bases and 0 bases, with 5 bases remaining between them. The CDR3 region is CASSIRVNTEAFF. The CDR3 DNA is TGTGCCAGTAGTATTCGGGTGAACACTGAAGCTTTCTTT.

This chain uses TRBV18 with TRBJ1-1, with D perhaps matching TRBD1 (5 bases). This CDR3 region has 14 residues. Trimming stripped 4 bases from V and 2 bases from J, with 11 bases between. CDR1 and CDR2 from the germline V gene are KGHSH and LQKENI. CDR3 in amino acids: CASSLTGLNTEAFF. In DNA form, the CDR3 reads TGTGCCAGCTCACTTACAGGTCTTAACACTGAAGCTTTCTTT. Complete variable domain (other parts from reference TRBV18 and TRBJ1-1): NAGVMQNPRHLVRRRGQEARLRCSPMKGHSHVYWYRQLPEEGLKFMVYLQKENIIDESGMPKERFSAEFPKEGPSILRIQQVVRGDSAAYFCASSLTGLNTEAFFGQGTRLTVV.

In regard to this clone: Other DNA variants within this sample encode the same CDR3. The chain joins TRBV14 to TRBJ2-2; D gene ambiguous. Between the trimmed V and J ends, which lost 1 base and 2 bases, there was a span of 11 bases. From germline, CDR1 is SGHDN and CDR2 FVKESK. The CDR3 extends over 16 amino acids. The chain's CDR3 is CASSQVRPTNTGELFF. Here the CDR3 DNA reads TGTGCCAGCAGCCAAGTTCGCCCGACTAACACCGGGGAGCTGTTTTTT. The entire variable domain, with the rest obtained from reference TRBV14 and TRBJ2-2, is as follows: EAGVTQFPSHSVIEKGQTVTLRCDPISGHDNLYWYRRVMGKEIKFLLHFVKESKQDESGMPNNRFLAERTGGTYSTLKVQPAELEDSGVYFCASSQVRPTNTGELFFGEGSRLTVL.

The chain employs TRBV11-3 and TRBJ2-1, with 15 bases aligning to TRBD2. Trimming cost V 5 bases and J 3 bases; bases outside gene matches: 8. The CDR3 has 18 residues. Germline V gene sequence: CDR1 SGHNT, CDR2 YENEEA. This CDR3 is CASSKGLAGGGIYNEQFF. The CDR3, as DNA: TGTGCCAGCAGCAAGGGACTAGCGGGAGGAGGGATCTACAATGAGCAGTTCTTC.

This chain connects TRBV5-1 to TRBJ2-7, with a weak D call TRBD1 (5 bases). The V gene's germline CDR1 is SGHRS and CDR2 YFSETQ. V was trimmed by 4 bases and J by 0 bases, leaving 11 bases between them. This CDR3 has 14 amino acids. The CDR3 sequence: CASSTDTSSYEQYF. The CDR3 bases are TGCGCCAGCAGCACGGACACGAGCTCCTACGAGCAGTACTTC.

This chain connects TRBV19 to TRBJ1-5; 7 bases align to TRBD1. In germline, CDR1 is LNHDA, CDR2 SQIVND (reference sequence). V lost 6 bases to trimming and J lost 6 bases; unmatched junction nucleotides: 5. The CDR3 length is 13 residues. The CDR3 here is CASSADRVQPQHF. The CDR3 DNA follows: TGTGCCAGTAGCGCCGACAGGGTTCAGCCCCAGCATTTT.

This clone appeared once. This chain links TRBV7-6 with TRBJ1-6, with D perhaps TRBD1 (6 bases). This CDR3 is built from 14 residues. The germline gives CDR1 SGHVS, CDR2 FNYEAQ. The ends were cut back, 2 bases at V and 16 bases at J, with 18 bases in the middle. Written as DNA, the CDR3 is TGTGCCAGCAGCTTAAATCGGGAAGGGGGGTTACTCCACTTT. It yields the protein CASSLNREGGLLHF. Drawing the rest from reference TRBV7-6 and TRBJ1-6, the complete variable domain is GAGVSQSPRYKVTKRGQDVALRCDPISGHVSLYWYRQALGQGPEFLTYFNYEAQQDKSGLPNDRFSAERPEGSISTLTIQRTEQRDSAMYRCASSLNREGGLLHFGNGTRLTVT.

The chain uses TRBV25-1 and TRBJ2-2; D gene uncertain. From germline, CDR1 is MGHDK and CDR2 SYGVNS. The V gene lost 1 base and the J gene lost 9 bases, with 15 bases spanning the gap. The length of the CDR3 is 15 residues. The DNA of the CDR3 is TGTGCCAGCAGTGAATCCACTACCCAACACCGGGAGCTGTTTTTT. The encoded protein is CASSESTTQHRELFF.

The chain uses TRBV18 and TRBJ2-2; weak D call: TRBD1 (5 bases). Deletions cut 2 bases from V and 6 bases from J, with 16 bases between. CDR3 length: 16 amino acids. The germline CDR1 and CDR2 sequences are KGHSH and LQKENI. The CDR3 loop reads CASSPGAEFNPGELFF. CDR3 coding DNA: TGTGCCAGCTCACCAGGGGCAGAATTTAATCCCGGGGAGCTGTTTTTT. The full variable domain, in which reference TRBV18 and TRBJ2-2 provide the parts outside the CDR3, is NAGVMQNPRHLVRRRGQEARLRCSPMKGHSHVYWYRQLPEEGLKFMVYLQKENIIDESGMPKERFSAEFPKEGPSILRIQQVVRGDSAAYFCASSPGAEFNPGELFFGEGSRLTVL.

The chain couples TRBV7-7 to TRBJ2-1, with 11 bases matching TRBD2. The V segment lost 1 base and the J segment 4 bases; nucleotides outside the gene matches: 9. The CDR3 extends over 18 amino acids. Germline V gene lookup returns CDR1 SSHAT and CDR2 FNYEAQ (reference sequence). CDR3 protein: CASSLVLSLAGGYNEQFF. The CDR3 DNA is TGTGCCAGCAGCTTAGTCCTTTCTTTAGCGGGAGGGTACAATGAGCAGTTCTTC.